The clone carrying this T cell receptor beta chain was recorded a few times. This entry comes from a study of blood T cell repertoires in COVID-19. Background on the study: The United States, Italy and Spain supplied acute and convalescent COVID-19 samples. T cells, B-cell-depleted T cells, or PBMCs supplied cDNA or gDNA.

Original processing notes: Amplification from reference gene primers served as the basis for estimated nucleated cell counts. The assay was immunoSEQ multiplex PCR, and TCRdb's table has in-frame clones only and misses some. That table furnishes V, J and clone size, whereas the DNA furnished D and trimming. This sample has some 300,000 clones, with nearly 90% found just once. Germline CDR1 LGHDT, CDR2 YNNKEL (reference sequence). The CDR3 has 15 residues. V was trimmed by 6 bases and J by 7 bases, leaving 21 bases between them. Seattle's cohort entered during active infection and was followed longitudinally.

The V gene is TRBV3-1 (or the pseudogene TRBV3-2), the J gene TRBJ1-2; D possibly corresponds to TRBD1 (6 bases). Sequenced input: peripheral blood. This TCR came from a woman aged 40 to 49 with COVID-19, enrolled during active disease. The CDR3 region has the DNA TGTGCCAGCAGGTATGGACCGGGACAAGATATTGGCTACACCTTC. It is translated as CASRYGPGQDIGYTF.